This T cell receptor beta chain was captured by sequencing in a study of T cells after yellow fever vaccination. Study at large: Preparation of the low-cell-number fractions used SMART-Seq v4 Ultra Low Input. Whole-study results and caveats: Secondary responses were weaker yet peaked faster, day 5 versus 15. Contaminating bulk clonotypes could be abundant in FACS-sorted repertoires.

With regard to this clonotype: The antigen is undetermined.

Researchers made TCR cDNA using 5'RACE template switching, and this step added a universal primer site and UMIs. TCRdb called the 5' RACE reads again in MiXCR, with one record for every CDR3 protein. The repertoire holds approximately 510,000 distinct CDR3 sequences, with 20% to 25% as singletons. V lost 5 bases to trimming and J lost 5 bases, with 18 bases between them. CDR1 is SEHNR, CDR2 FQNEAQ, per germline (reference sequence). The CDR3 spans 15 residues. The rearrangement uses TRBV7-9 and TRBJ2-5; a possible D gene is TRBD2 (5 bases). The TCR originated in a man younger than 35 who received the YFV17D yellow fever vaccine. Sample: PBMCs, taken less than 25 days after the first yellow fever vaccination. Here the CDR3 DNA reads TGTGCCAGCAGCAAAGTCCCGAGTCCGGGGGAGACCCAGTACTTC. Protein sequence: CASSKVPSPGETQYF.